Listed below are T cell receptor beta chains from one sample, sequenced in a study of siplizumab effects on memory and regulatory T cells. Profiling relied on immunoSEQ multiplex PCR, and the TCRdb table lists in-frame clones only, not all of them. The table shows approximately 92,000 clones, with over 90% occurring only once. Source material: non-Treg CD4+ T cells sorted from blood. Receptors were obtained from a human donor in good health. CDR3s include the opening cysteine and the closing phenylalanine or tryptophan. Each record gives: J gene, D gene, clone size, V gene, CDR3 DNA, CDR3 protein. D genes are given only for firm matches. Not all rows give a size; the values are once, few, many and, for expanded clones, a class.

TRBJ2-7 | . | . | TRBV5-1 | TGCGCCAGCAGCTTGGATCCCGGCTCCTACGAGCAGTACTTC | CASSLDPGSYEQYF
TRBJ1-3 | . | . | TRBV6-6 | TGTGCCAGCAGTTACTCGAGAGGTTTTGGAAACACCATATATTTT | CASSYSRGFGNTIYF
TRBJ2-7 | . | . | TRBV11-2 | TGTGCCAGCAGCTTAGAACCTACGTGGGAGCAGTACTTC | CASSLEPTWEQYF
TRBJ2-5 | . | once | TRBV15 | TGTGCCACCAGCAGCCGGAACGTTAGGGTGCGGGTCGGGACCCAGTACTTC | CATSSRNVRVRVGTQYF
TRBJ2-7 | . | . | TRBV5-1 | TGCGCCAGCAGCTTGGAAGGGTACGAGCAGTACTTC | CASSLEGYEQYF
TRBJ2-7 | TRBD2 | . | TRBV28 | TGTGCCGGCTCAAGCGGGAGGGACTACGAGCAGTACTTC | CAGSSGRDYEQYF
TRBJ2-3 | TRBD1 | . | TRBV7-8 | TGTGCCAGCAGTCCGGGACAGGGATACGGGGGAGATACGCAGTATTTT | CASSPGQGYGGDTQYF
TRBJ2-7 | . | . | TRBV11-2 | TGTGCCAGCAGCCGAATCTATACTGGAGATTACGAGCAGTACTTC | CASSRIYTGDYEQYF
TRBJ2-2 | TRBD1 | . | TRBV5-1 | TGCGCCAGCAGTCCAACCCGGGACAGGGGGTGGAACACCGGGGAGCTGTTTTTT | CASSPTRDRGWNTGELFF
TRBJ2-1 | . | . | TRBV2 | TGTGCCAGCGGGCTTGGCGGGACCCTCTACAATGAGCAGTTCTTC | CASGLGGTLYNEQFF
TRBJ2-7 | TRBD1 | . | TRBV19 | TGTGCCAGTAGTCTGACAGGGCAGGGCGAGCAGTACTTC | CASSLTGQGEQYF
TRBJ2-1 | TRBD2 | . | TRBV5-4 | TGTGCCAGCAGCTTCGAAGCGGGAGGGAATAATGAGCAGTTCTTC | CASSFEAGGNNEQFF
TRBJ2-7 | . | . | TRBV4-1 | TGCGCCAGCAGCCAGGAAGGGACCTTACGCGAGCAGTACTTC | CASSQEGTLREQYF